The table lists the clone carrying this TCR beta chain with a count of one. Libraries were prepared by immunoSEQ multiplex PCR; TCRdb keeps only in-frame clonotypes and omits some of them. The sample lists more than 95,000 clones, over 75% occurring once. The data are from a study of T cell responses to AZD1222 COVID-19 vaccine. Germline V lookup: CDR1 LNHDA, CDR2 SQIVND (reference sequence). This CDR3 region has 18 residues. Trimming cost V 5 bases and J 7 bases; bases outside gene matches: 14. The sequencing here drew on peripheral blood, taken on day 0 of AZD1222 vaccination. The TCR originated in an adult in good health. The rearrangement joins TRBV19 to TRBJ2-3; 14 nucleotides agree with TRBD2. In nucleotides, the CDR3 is TGTGCCAGTAGTTACGGGGGCCGAGGACTAGCGGGAGGACATACGCAGTATTTT. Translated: CASSYGGRGLAGGHTQYF.